This T cell receptor (beta chain) is drawn from a study of T-cell memory formation after mild COVID-19. V lost 6 bases and J lost 2, with 22 bases in between. The length of the CDR3 is 16 residues. CDR1 and CDR2 from the germline V gene are SQVTM and ANQGSEA. Study-wide results and limits: Memory cells collected pre-infection included some clones that later responded, suggesting cross-reactive memory joined. There was no confirmation that second-wave clones peaking on day 37 were SARS-CoV-2 specific. Day 15 to 85 contractors were CD4/CD8 balanced; later expanders leaned CD4+.

About this clonotype: Its cognate antigen is unknown.

TCRalpha and TCRbeta libraries used 5'RACE with constant-segment primers and UMIs. TCRdb fed the 5' RACE reads into MiXCR, producing one record per CDR3 protein. The sample lists roughly 110,000 distinct CDR3 sequences, approximately 15% seen once, with 39% in the top ten. The V and J genes are TRBV29-1 and TRBJ2-5; D remains ambiguous. Sequencing used PBMCs or a T cell subset sorted from them (not recorded which). The TCR was taken from a man aged 18 to 29 who had mild COVID-19 (a few samples of this study predate the infection). Cell type and time point are not known. The CDR3 DNA reads as TGCAGCGTACAGTTTTGGTCAGCTAAATTTCAAGAGACCCAGTACTTC. Translated, it gives CSVQFWSAKFQETQYF.